This T cell receptor beta chain derives from a study of shared clonotypes between healthy human individuals. For this clone: As yet, its antigen is unknown.

The naive CD8 subset, CD45RO-negative cells positively selected for CCR7, excluded terminally differentiated effector memory CD45RA+ cells. Profiled with immunoSEQ multiplex PCR; TCRdb holds only in-frame clones, not every one. The sample shows about 2.2 million clones, approximately 94% of them seen only once. The CDR3 has 14 residues. CDR1 and CDR2 (germline): MNHEY, SMNVEV (reference sequence). Trimming took off 8 bases at V and 0 bases at J, with 13 bases between the two ends. Study results and limitations: The authors expected sequencing depth to affect clonotype sharing among donors. The study generally estimated greater richness for naive than memory subsets. The genetic and exposure-history diversity represented was limited by few donors. Shared clonotypes: about 4.6% naive CD4, 3.5% to 4% naive CD8, 2.3% memory CD4, 0.4% to 0.5% memory CD8.

The chain carries TRBV27 and TRBJ1-1; D is unresolved. The receptor was isolated from a man between 18 and 29 years old in good health. Some clones in this sample may be carry-over from other donors' samples. Sequencing input: naive CD8+ T cells from PBMCs. CDR3 coding DNA: TGTGCCAGCCGCCTATCAACGATGAACACTGAAGCTTTCTTT. It codes for CASRLSTMNTEAFF.